A selection of T cell receptor beta chains follows, all from one sample in a study of T cell responses to AZD1222 COVID-19 vaccine. Data came from immunoSEQ multiplex PCR; TCRdb stores just in-frame clones and leaves some out. The sample yields 150,000 or so clones, around 90% seen once. The sequences come from peripheral blood, collected on day 0 of AZD1222 vaccination. The receptors derive from an adult in good health. Each CDR3 is given with its conserved first and last residue. A D gene is named only where the DNA matches it firmly. For some rows the clone size is stated as once, few or many, or as a class when expanded; others skip it.

D gene: TRBD2
J gene: TRBJ2-1
clone size: once
V gene: TRBV7-9
CDR3 DNA: TGTGCCAGCAGCCGGACCGGGACTAGCGGGAGCAATGAGCAGTTCTTC
CDR3 protein: CASSRTGTSGSNEQFF

D gene: .
J gene: TRBJ2-3
clone size: .
V gene: TRBV5-4
CDR3 DNA: TGTGCCAGCAGCTTGAAGGTAGACTCCATCAGGGATACGCAGTATTTT
CDR3 protein: CASSLKVDSIRDTQYF

D gene: .
J gene: TRBJ1-1
clone size: .
V gene: TRBV27
CDR3 DNA: TGTGCCAGCAGTTTATACCCCCAAAGGGTAGGCACTGAAGCTTTCTTT
CDR3 protein: CASSLYPQRVGTEAFF

D gene: .
J gene: TRBJ1-4
clone size: .
V gene: TRBV6-6
CDR3 DNA: TGTGCCAGCAGTTACAGCCACAGGGTTGGAGATGAAAAACTGTTTTTT
CDR3 protein: CASSYSHRVGDEKLFF

D gene: .
J gene: TRBJ1-4
clone size: .
V gene: TRBV6-5
CDR3 DNA: TGTGCCAGCAGCAACAGGCCTAATGAAAAACTGTTTTTT
CDR3 protein: CASSNRPNEKLFF

D gene: .
J gene: TRBJ2-7
clone size: .
V gene: TRBV13
CDR3 DNA: TGTGCCAGCAGCTATACTAGTGACGAGCAGTACTTC
CDR3 protein: CASSYTSDEQYF

D gene: .
J gene: TRBJ1-3
clone size: .
V gene: TRBV27
CDR3 DNA: TGTGCCAGCAGCCCTAGGCGGGGCCCCTCTGGAAACACCATATATTTT
CDR3 protein: CASSPRRGPSGNTIYF

D gene: .
J gene: TRBJ2-5
clone size: once
V gene: TRBV5-5
CDR3 DNA: TGTGCCAGCAGCCCGCTAGCGCTGCGACTAGATGGAGAGACCCAGTACTTC
CDR3 protein: CASSPLALRLDGETQYF

D gene: TRBD1
J gene: TRBJ1-4
clone size: .
V gene: TRBV3-1/TRBV3-2
CDR3 DNA: TGTGCCAGCAGCCAAGTTTTAGGACAGGGGAGTGAAAAACTGTTTTTT
CDR3 protein: CASSQVLGQGSEKLFF

D gene: .
J gene: TRBJ1-2
clone size: .
V gene: TRBV11-2
CDR3 DNA: TGTGCCAGCAGCGTCCTGAGGGGACTAAACTATGGCTACACCTTC
CDR3 protein: CASSVLRGLNYGYTF

D gene: .
J gene: TRBJ2-3
clone size: .
V gene: TRBV19
CDR3 DNA: TGTGCCAGTAGTCCACCGGGCCGTATCACAGATACGCAGTATTTT
CDR3 protein: CASSPPGRITDTQYF

D gene: .
J gene: TRBJ2-1
clone size: .
V gene: TRBV20-1
CDR3 DNA: TGCAGTGCTAGTCCTGTGGGCTCCTACAATGAGCAGTTCTTC
CDR3 protein: CSASPVGSYNEQFF

D gene: .
J gene: TRBJ2-7
clone size: .
V gene: TRBV9
CDR3 DNA: TGTGCCAGCAGCGTAGTCCCCAGCTCCTACGAGCAGTACTTC
CDR3 protein: CASSVVPSSYEQYF

D gene: .
J gene: TRBJ1-3
clone size: .
V gene: TRBV4-2
CDR3 DNA: TGTGCCAGCAGCCAACCAGGGTCCGGAAACACCATATATTTT
CDR3 protein: CASSQPGSGNTIYF

D gene: TRBD1
J gene: TRBJ1-1
clone size: .
V gene: TRBV6-4
CDR3 DNA: TGTGCCAGCAGTGCCCTCTCGACAGGGGGCATGGCTTTCTTT
CDR3 protein: CASSALSTGGMAFF

D gene: .
J gene: TRBJ2-5
clone size: .
V gene: TRBV7-9
CDR3 DNA: TGTGCCAGCAGCTTGACAGATCAAGAGACCCAGTACTTC
CDR3 protein: CASSLTDQETQYF

D gene: .
J gene: TRBJ1-2
clone size: .
V gene: TRBV30
CDR3 DNA: TGTGCCTGGAGTCGGGGAAACTATGGCTACACCTTC
CDR3 protein: CAWSRGNYGYTF

D gene: .
J gene: TRBJ1-5
clone size: .
V gene: TRBV2
CDR3 DNA: TGTGCCAGCACCAAAGAGTCAGGGGATCAGCCCCAGCATTTT
CDR3 protein: CASTKESGDQPQHF

D gene: TRBD1
J gene: TRBJ1-1
clone size: .
V gene: TRBV6-1
CDR3 DNA: TGTGCCAGCAGTGAAGCGGACAGGGGGGGAGAAGCTTTCTTT
CDR3 protein: CASSEADRGGEAFF

D gene: .
J gene: TRBJ1-5
clone size: .
V gene: TRBV30
CDR3 DNA: TGTGCCTGGAGTGGGGCGGCAGGCAATCAGCCCCAGCATTTT
CDR3 protein: CAWSGAAGNQPQHF

D gene: .
J gene: TRBJ1-6
clone size: .
V gene: TRBV3-1/TRBV3-2
CDR3 DNA: TGTGCCAGCAGCCAAGGCGAGGGAGGTGGCTCACCCCTCCACTTT
CDR3 protein: CASSQGEGGGSPLHF